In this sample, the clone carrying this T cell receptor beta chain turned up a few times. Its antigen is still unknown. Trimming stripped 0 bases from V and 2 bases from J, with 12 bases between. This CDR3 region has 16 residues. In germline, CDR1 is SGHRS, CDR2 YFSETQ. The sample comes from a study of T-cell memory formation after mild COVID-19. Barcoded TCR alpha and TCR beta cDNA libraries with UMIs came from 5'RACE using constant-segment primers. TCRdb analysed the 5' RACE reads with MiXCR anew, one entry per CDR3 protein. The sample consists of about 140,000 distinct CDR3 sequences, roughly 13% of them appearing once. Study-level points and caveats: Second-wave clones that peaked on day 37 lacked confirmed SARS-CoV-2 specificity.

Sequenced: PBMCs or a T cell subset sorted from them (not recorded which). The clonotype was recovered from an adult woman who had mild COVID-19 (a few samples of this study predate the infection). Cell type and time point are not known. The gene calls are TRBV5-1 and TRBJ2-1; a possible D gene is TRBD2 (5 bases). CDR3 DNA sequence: TGCGCCAGCAGCTTGGAGGTAGGGAGCACCTACAATGAGCAGTTCTTC. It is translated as CASSLEVGSTYNEQFF.